Listed below are T cell receptor beta chains from one sample, sequenced in a study of beta chain features in type 1 diabetes. The assay was immunoSEQ multiplex PCR, and TCRdb's table has in-frame clones only and misses some. The sample records over 650,000 clones, around 15% being singletons. Sequences were obtained from naive CD4+ T cells from blood. These receptor sequences come from a man younger than 35 with type 1 diabetes. Each CDR3 is given with its conserved first and last residue. The order of the fields is clone size, D gene, V gene, J gene, CDR3 protein, CDR3 DNA. A D gene is named only where the DNA matches it firmly. The size entry is marked missing in some rows and otherwise reads once, few, many or a size class.

clone size: .; D gene: .; V gene: TRBV27; J gene: TRBJ2-6; CDR3 protein: CASRSRVSGANVLTF; CDR3 DNA: TGTGCCAGCCGATCTCGGGTGTCTGGGGCCAACGTCCTGACTTTC
clone size: .; D gene: .; V gene: TRBV7-2; J gene: TRBJ2-2; CDR3 protein: CASSSVSNTGELFF; CDR3 DNA: TGTGCCAGCAGCTCCGTGTCAAACACCGGGGAGCTGTTTTTT
clone size: .; D gene: .; V gene: TRBV4-1; J gene: TRBJ2-4; CDR3 protein: CASSPVPGTPKGENIQYF; CDR3 DNA: TGCGCCAGCAGCCCCGTACCGGGAACCCCTAAAGGCGAAAACATTCAGTACTTC
clone size: few; D gene: .; V gene: TRBV30; J gene: TRBJ1-5; CDR3 protein: CAWSDGSQPQHF; CDR3 DNA: TGTGCCTGGAGTGATGGGAGTCAGCCCCAGCATTTT
clone size: few; D gene: .; V gene: TRBV4-3; J gene: TRBJ1-4; CDR3 protein: CASSHGPQINEKLFF; CDR3 DNA: TGCGCCAGCAGCCACGGACCACAGATTAATGAAAAACTGTTTTTT
clone size: few; D gene: .; V gene: TRBV13; J gene: TRBJ1-5; CDR3 protein: CASSPTRGMSSNQPQHF; CDR3 DNA: TGTGCCAGCAGCCCAACAAGGGGGATGTCTAGCAATCAGCCCCAGCATTTT
clone size: few; D gene: .; V gene: TRBV2; J gene: TRBJ1-5; CDR3 protein: CASRPVRNQPQHF; CDR3 DNA: TGTGCCAGCAGGCCAGTTCGGAATCAGCCCCAGCATTTT
clone size: .; D gene: TRBD2; V gene: TRBV10-3; J gene: TRBJ2-5; CDR3 protein: CAISGLAGREETQYF; CDR3 DNA: TGTGCCATCAGTGGTTTAGCGGGGAGGGAAGAGACCCAGTACTTC
clone size: few; D gene: .; V gene: TRBV4-1; J gene: TRBJ1-4; CDR3 protein: CASSQGMGNNEKLFF; CDR3 DNA: TGCGCCAGCAGCCAAGGAATGGGTAATAATGAAAAACTGTTTTTT
clone size: few; D gene: .; V gene: TRBV19; J gene: TRBJ2-1; CDR3 protein: CASTLGQDSTDEQFF; CDR3 DNA: TGTGCCAGTACCCTAGGGCAAGACTCCACTGATGAGCAGTTCTTC
clone size: .; D gene: .; V gene: TRBV15; J gene: TRBJ1-6; CDR3 protein: CATSRDGTRSSPLHF; CDR3 DNA: TGTGCCACCAGCAGAGACGGGACACGCAGCTCACCCCTCCACTTT
clone size: .; D gene: .; V gene: TRBV7-9; J gene: TRBJ1-5; CDR3 protein: CASSSRGPPQPQHF; CDR3 DNA: TGTGCCAGCAGCTCCCGGGGGCCCCCCCAGCCCCAGCATTTT
clone size: few; D gene: .; V gene: TRBV19; J gene: TRBJ1-2; CDR3 protein: CASASLSDYGYTF; CDR3 DNA: TGTGCCAGCGCCAGCCTCTCTGACTATGGCTACACCTTC
clone size: few; D gene: TRBD1; V gene: TRBV19; J gene: TRBJ1-1; CDR3 protein: CASRNQGERTNTEAFF; CDR3 DNA: TGTGCCAGTAGAAACCAGGGGGAGAGGACGAACACTGAAGCTTTCTTT
clone size: few; D gene: .; V gene: TRBV30; J gene: TRBJ2-3; CDR3 protein: CAWSGEADTQYF; CDR3 DNA: TGTGCCTGGAGTGGTGAAGCAGATACGCAGTATTTT
clone size: few; D gene: .; V gene: TRBV30; J gene: TRBJ1-2; CDR3 protein: CAWSPLSGYTF; CDR3 DNA: TGTGCCTGGAGTCCCCTGAGTGGCTACACCTTC
clone size: few; D gene: TRBD2; V gene: TRBV11-2; J gene: TRBJ2-5; CDR3 protein: CASSLGLAGVSQETQYF; CDR3 DNA: TGTGCCAGCAGCTTGGGACTAGCGGGAGTCTCCCAAGAGACCCAGTACTTC
clone size: .; D gene: .; V gene: TRBV7-2; J gene: TRBJ2-7; CDR3 protein: CASSLVREYEQYF; CDR3 DNA: TGTGCCAGCAGCTTAGTCCGCGAATACGAGCAGTACTTC
clone size: .; D gene: .; V gene: TRBV5-1; J gene: TRBJ2-1; CDR3 protein: CASSLSLRADSYNEQFF; CDR3 DNA: TGCGCCAGCAGCTTAAGTCTTCGGGCGGACTCCTACAATGAGCAGTTCTTC
clone size: few; D gene: .; V gene: TRBV30; J gene: TRBJ1-1; CDR3 protein: CAWGMGVSTEAFF; CDR3 DNA: TGTGCCTGGGGGATGGGGGTGAGCACTGAAGCTTTCTTT
clone size: few; D gene: .; V gene: TRBV25-1; J gene: TRBJ1-5; CDR3 protein: CASSEVGGPQHF; CDR3 DNA: TGTGCCAGCAGTGAAGTCGGGGGGCCCCAGCATTTT
clone size: few; D gene: TRBD1; V gene: TRBV10-3; J gene: TRBJ1-2; CDR3 protein: CAIRSGTGGPPNYGYTF; CDR3 DNA: TGTGCCATCAGAAGCGGGACAGGGGGACCGCCAAACTATGGCTACACCTTC
clone size: few; D gene: .; V gene: TRBV28; J gene: TRBJ2-3; CDR3 protein: CASSPRRSDADTQYF; CDR3 DNA: TGTGCCAGCAGCCCCAGAAGGAGTGACGCAGATACGCAGTATTTT
clone size: .; D gene: .; V gene: TRBV19; J gene: TRBJ2-2; CDR3 protein: CASSIDQVYTGELFF; CDR3 DNA: TGTGCCAGTAGTATAGATCAGGTGTACACCGGGGAGCTGTTTTTT
clone size: few; D gene: .; V gene: TRBV5-1; J gene: TRBJ1-5; CDR3 protein: CASSLASGEGQPQHF; CDR3 DNA: TGCGCCAGCAGCTTGGCCTCAGGGGAGGGTCAGCCCCAGCATTTT
clone size: .; D gene: .; V gene: TRBV6-4; J gene: TRBJ2-7; CDR3 protein: CASSDIVRDEQYF; CDR3 DNA: TGTGCCAGCAGTGATATAGTACGGGACGAGCAGTACTTC
clone size: .; D gene: .; V gene: TRBV6-6; J gene: TRBJ2-3; CDR3 protein: CASTISSRYTQYF; CDR3 DNA: TGTGCCAGTACGATCTCTAGCAGGTATACGCAGTATTTT
clone size: .; D gene: .; V gene: TRBV7-9; J gene: TRBJ1-6; CDR3 protein: CASSLLREPGNSPLHF; CDR3 DNA: TGTGCCAGCAGCCTCCTCCGGGAGCCAGGAAATTCACCCCTCCACTTT
clone size: few; D gene: TRBD2; V gene: TRBV4-1; J gene: TRBJ2-3; CDR3 protein: CASSQESPASGGTGTQYF; CDR3 DNA: TGCGCCAGCAGCCAAGAATCCCCCGCTAGCGGGGGGACGGGTACGCAGTATTTT
clone size: few; D gene: TRBD2; V gene: TRBV30; J gene: TRBJ2-3; CDR3 protein: CAWSATSRTAQYF; CDR3 DNA: TGTGCCTGGAGTGCGACTAGCCGTACAGCGCAGTATTTT
clone size: few; D gene: .; V gene: TRBV7-9; J gene: TRBJ1-3; CDR3 protein: CASSLSRRVDTIYF; CDR3 DNA: TGTGCCAGCAGCCTTTCGCGGCGGGTGGACACCATATATTTT
clone size: few; D gene: .; V gene: TRBV5-4; J gene: TRBJ2-1; CDR3 protein: CASSSPRNEQFF; CDR3 DNA: TGTGCCAGCAGCTCCCCTCGGAACGAGCAGTTCTTC
clone size: few; D gene: .; V gene: TRBV13; J gene: TRBJ2-1; CDR3 protein: CASSLGGRSSYNEQFF; CDR3 DNA: TGTGCCAGCAGCTTAGGAGGGAGGAGCTCCTACAATGAGCAGTTCTTC
clone size: .; D gene: TRBD1; V gene: TRBV30; J gene: TRBJ1-5; CDR3 protein: CAWSAGTASNQPQHF; CDR3 DNA: TGTGCCTGGAGTGCGGGGACAGCCAGCAATCAGCCCCAGCATTTT
clone size: .; D gene: TRBD1; V gene: TRBV11-2; J gene: TRBJ2-1; CDR3 protein: CASRPISGTGNNEQFF; CDR3 DNA: TGTGCCAGCAGACCTATCTCCGGGACAGGGAACAATGAGCAGTTCTTC
clone size: .; D gene: .; V gene: TRBV6-1; J gene: TRBJ2-4; CDR3 protein: CASRSGTSKNIQYF; CDR3 DNA: TGTGCCAGCAGATCCGGGACAAGCAAAAACATTCAGTACTTC
clone size: .; D gene: TRBD2; V gene: TRBV30; J gene: TRBJ2-7; CDR3 protein: CAWSQGLAESYEQYF; CDR3 DNA: TGTGCCTGGAGTCAGGGACTAGCGGAGTCCTACGAGCAGTACTTC
clone size: .; D gene: .; V gene: TRBV7-9; J gene: TRBJ2-6; CDR3 protein: CASTKVGAGRSSGANVLTF; CDR3 DNA: TGTGCCAGCACTAAAGTGGGGGCCGGCCGAAGCTCTGGGGCCAACGTCCTGACTTTC
clone size: few; D gene: .; V gene: TRBV7-2; J gene: TRBJ1-6; CDR3 protein: CASKPYREGNSPLHF; CDR3 DNA: TGTGCCAGCAAACCTTACAGGGAAGGCAATTCACCCCTCCACTTT
clone size: .; D gene: TRBD2; V gene: TRBV6-6; J gene: TRBJ2-1; CDR3 protein: CASSPPAGGRDEQFF; CDR3 DNA: TGTGCCAGCAGCCCCCCAGCGGGAGGGCGGGATGAGCAGTTCTTC
clone size: few; D gene: .; V gene: TRBV30; J gene: TRBJ1-5; CDR3 protein: CAWSVAVGNQPQHF; CDR3 DNA: TGTGCCTGGAGTGTAGCCGTGGGCAATCAGCCCCAGCATTTT
clone size: .; D gene: TRBD1; V gene: TRBV7-9; J gene: TRBJ1-1; CDR3 protein: CASSLASGTGLNTEAFF; CDR3 DNA: TGTGCCAGCAGCTTAGCTAGCGGGACAGGGCTGAACACTGAAGCTTTCTTT
clone size: .; D gene: TRBD1; V gene: TRBV10-1; J gene: TRBJ1-1; CDR3 protein: CATTPGQGITEAFF; CDR3 DNA: TGCGCCACCACTCCGGGACAGGGAATTACTGAAGCTTTCTTT
clone size: few; D gene: .; V gene: TRBV11-1; J gene: TRBJ2-7; CDR3 protein: CASSLGTYSYEQYF; CDR3 DNA: TGTGCCAGCAGCCTCGGGACCTATTCCTACGAGCAGTACTTC
clone size: .; D gene: .; V gene: TRBV11-2; J gene: TRBJ2-1; CDR3 protein: CASSPTMGPNEQFF; CDR3 DNA: TGTGCCAGCAGCCCCACTATGGGGCCTAATGAGCAGTTCTTC
clone size: few; D gene: .; V gene: TRBV30; J gene: TRBJ1-3; CDR3 protein: CAIQGSSGNTIYF; CDR3 DNA: TGTGCCATTCAGGGCAGCTCTGGAAACACCATATATTTT
clone size: .; D gene: .; V gene: TRBV29-1; J gene: TRBJ2-7; CDR3 protein: CLLGRRRYYEQYF; CDR3 DNA: TGCCTCCTGGGGAGGCGTCGCTACTACGAGCAGTACTTC
clone size: .; D gene: TRBD1; V gene: TRBV7-9; J gene: TRBJ2-7; CDR3 protein: CASSVFPPKGAVEQYF; CDR3 DNA: TGTGCCAGCAGCGTTTTCCCCCCTAAGGGGGCGGTCGAGCAGTACTTC
clone size: few; D gene: TRBD1; V gene: TRBV6-5; J gene: TRBJ1-2; CDR3 protein: CASSGQGNYGYTF; CDR3 DNA: TGTGCCAGCAGTGGACAGGGGAACTATGGCTACACCTTC
clone size: .; D gene: .; V gene: TRBV7-9; J gene: TRBJ1-1; CDR3 protein: CASSPGLRGENTEAFF; CDR3 DNA: TGTGCCAGCAGTCCGGGACTCCGGGGGGAGAACACTGAAGCTTTCTTT
clone size: few; D gene: .; V gene: TRBV7-8; J gene: TRBJ2-1; CDR3 protein: CASSSTGYNEQFF; CDR3 DNA: TGTGCCAGCAGCTCAACAGGTTACAATGAGCAGTTCTTC
clone size: few; D gene: TRBD1; V gene: TRBV9; J gene: TRBJ1-1; CDR3 protein: CASSADRVATEAFF; CDR3 DNA: TGTGCCAGCAGCGCGGACAGGGTTGCTACTGAAGCTTTCTTT
clone size: .; D gene: TRBD2; V gene: TRBV5-1; J gene: TRBJ2-1; CDR3 protein: CASTPSGILDEQFF; CDR3 DNA: TGCGCCAGCACCCCGAGCGGGATTCTCGATGAGCAGTTCTTC